The 5 T cell receptor beta chains below come from one sample, sequenced in a study of monozygotic twins with inflammatory bowel disease. TCRdb re-called the 5' RACE reads; one entry per CDR3 protein, DNA not given. The specimen's table records hundreds of thousands of distinct CDR3 sequences. The specimen sequenced was blood. All receptors derive from a human donor with ulcerative colitis or Crohn's disease, or a healthy co-twin of an affected twin (not recorded which).

The rearrangement links TRBV27 to TRBJ2-7; TCRdb indicates TRBD1, and absent DNA this call remains unverified. Per germline, CDR1 MNHEY and CDR2 SMNVEV (reference sequence). This CDR3 region has 16 residues. CDR3 sequence: CASSPTWGGTSYEQYF.

The chain carries TRBV7-6 and TRBJ2-1; TCRdb selects TRBD1, and the lack of DNA leaves this call unchecked. Germline lookup yields CDR1 SGHVS and CDR2 FNYEAQ. CDR3 length: 16 residues. The CDR3 here is CASSLSGGTGHNEQFF.

CDR3: CASSIARRTNTEAFF. V and J are TRBV19 and TRBJ1-1. This CDR3 is 15 amino acids long. Germline loops: CDR1 LNHDA, CDR2 SQIVND (reference sequence).

V and J are TRBV7-2 and TRBJ2-1. The CDR3 consists of 15 residues. Germline CDR1 and CDR2: SGHTA and FQGNSA. CDR3 region: CASSTGPSSYNEQFF.

The chain has TRBV2 and TRBJ1-4; TCRdb calls TRBD1, which cannot be checked without DNA. This CDR3 is 15 amino acids long. Germline lookup yields CDR1 SNHLY and CDR2 FYNNEI. CDR3 region: CASSAFTGDFEKLFF.